The entry below describes one T cell receptor (beta chain). Antigen: not known. TCRdb keeps only in-frame clones here, not all; method: immunoSEQ multiplex PCR. The sample holds over 120,000 clones, around 90% seen once. This sample is part of a study of T cell responses to AZD1222 COVID-19 vaccine. The CDR3 covers 14 residues. Germline V CDR1 and CDR2: SGHNT, YYREEE (reference sequence). The ends lost 9 bases at V and 1 base at J; junction bases unmatched: 6. Broader study findings: Reports say nearly half of spike-specific TCRs go after unmutated variant regions.

The sequence was collected from an adult who received the MenACWY meningococcal vaccine as a control. The source was peripheral blood, collected 28 days after the second dose of the MenACWY control vaccine. The rearrangement uses TRBV5-4 and TRBJ2-3; TRBD2 matches 9 bases. CDR3 in DNA: TGTGCCACCTCTGTAGCGGGGGGCACAGATACGCAGTATTTT. This codes for CATSVAGGTDTQYF. Full variable domain (outside the CDR3, taken from reference TRBV5-4 and TRBJ2-3): ETGVTQSPTHLIKTRGQQVTLRCSSQSGHNTVSWYQQALGQGPQFIFQYYREEENGRGNFPPRFSGLQFPNYSSELNVNALELDDSALYLCATSVAGGTDTQYFGPGTRLTVL.